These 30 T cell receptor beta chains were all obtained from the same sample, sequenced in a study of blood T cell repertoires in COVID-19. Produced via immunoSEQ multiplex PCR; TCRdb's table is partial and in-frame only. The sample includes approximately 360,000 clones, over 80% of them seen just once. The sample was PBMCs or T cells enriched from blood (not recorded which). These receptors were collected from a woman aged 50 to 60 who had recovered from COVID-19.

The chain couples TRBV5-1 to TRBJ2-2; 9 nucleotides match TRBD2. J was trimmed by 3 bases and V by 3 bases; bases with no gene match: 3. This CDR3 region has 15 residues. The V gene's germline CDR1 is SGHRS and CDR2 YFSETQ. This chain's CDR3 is CASSSLAGDTGELFF. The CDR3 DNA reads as TGCGCCAGCAGCTCCTTAGCGGGGGACACCGGGGAGCTGTTTTTT.

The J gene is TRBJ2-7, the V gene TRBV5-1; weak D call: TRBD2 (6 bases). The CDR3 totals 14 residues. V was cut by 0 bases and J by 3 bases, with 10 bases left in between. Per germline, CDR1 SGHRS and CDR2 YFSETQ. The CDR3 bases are TGCGCCAGCAGCTTGGGGCAGGGACTCTACGAGCAGTACTTC. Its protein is CASSLGQGLYEQYF.

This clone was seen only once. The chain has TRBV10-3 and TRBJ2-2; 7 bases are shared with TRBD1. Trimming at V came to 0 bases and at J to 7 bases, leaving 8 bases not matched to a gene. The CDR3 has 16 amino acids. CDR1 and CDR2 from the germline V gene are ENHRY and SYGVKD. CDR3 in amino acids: CAISESAQGLGGELFF. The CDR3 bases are TGTGCCATCAGTGAGTCGGCACAGGGGTTAGGCGGGGAGCTGTTTTTT.

The CDR3 protein is CASSLSMGQGNTEAFF. In DNA form, the CDR3 reads TGTGCCAGCTCACTTAGTATGGGACAGGGTAACACTGAAGCTTTCTTT. The V and J genes are TRBV18 and TRBJ1-1; 9 bases line up with TRBD1. The CDR3 runs to 16 residues. J lost 2 bases, V lost 4 bases, and 8 bases had no gene match. Germline assignment: CDR1 KGHSH and CDR2 LQKENI.

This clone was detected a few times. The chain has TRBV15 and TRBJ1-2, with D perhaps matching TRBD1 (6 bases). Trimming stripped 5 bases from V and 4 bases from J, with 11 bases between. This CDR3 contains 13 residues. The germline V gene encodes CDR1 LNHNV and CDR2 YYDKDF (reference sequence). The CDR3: CATSQDRIYGYTF. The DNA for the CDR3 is TGTGCCACCAGCCAGGACAGAATCTATGGCTACACCTTC.

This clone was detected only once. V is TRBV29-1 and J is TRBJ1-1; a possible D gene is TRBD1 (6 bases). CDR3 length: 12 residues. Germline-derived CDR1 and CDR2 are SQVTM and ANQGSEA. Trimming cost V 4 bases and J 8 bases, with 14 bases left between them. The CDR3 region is CSVVRGKKEAFF. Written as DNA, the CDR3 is TGCAGCGTTGTCAGGGGCAAAAAAGAAGCTTTCTTT.

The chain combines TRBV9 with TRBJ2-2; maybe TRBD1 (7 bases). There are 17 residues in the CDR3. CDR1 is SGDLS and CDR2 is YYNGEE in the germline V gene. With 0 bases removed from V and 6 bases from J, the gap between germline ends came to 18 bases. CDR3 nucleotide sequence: TGTGCCAGCAGCGTAGATGGAGGGGGCAGGAGCCCCGGGGAGCTGTTTTTT. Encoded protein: CASSVDGGGRSPGELFF.

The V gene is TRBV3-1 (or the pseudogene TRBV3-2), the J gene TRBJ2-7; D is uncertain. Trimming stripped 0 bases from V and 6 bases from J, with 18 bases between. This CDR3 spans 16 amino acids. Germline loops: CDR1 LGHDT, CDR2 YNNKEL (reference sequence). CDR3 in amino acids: CASSQESSAWLCEQYF. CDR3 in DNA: TGTGCCAGCAGCCAAGAATCTTCAGCGTGGCTGTGCGAGCAGTACTTC.

The CDR3 reads CASSSGQGGAGGKGPDTQYF. In DNA form, the CDR3 reads TGTGCCAGCAGCTCCGGACAGGGCGGAGCGGGAGGGAAGGGCCCAGATACGCAGTATTTT. The V and J genes are TRBV2 and TRBJ2-3, with 10 bases aligning to TRBD2. The V gene's germline CDR1 is SNHLY and CDR2 FYNNEI. This CDR3 comprises 20 residues. V was pared by 6 bases and J by 4 bases, with 22 bases of the junction left unmatched.

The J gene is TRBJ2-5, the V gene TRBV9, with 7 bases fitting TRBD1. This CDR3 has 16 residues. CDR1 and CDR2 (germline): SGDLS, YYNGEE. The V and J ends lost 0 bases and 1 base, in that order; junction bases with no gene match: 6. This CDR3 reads CASSVADRASQETQYF. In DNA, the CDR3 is TGTGCCAGCAGCGTAGCTGACAGGGCTTCCCAAGAGACCCAGTACTTC. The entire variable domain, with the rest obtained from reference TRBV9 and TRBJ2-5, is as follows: DSGVTQTPKHLITATGQRVTLRCSPRSGDLSVYWYQQSLDQGLQFLIQYYNGEERAKGNILERFSAQQFPDLHSELNLSSLELGDSALYFCASSVADRASQETQYFGPGTRLLVL.

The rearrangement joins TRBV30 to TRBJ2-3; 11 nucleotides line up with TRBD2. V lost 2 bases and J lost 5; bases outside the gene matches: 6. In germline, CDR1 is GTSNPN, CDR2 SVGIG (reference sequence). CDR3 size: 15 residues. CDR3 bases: TGTGCCTGGAGTCAACTAGCGGGAGTCTTAGATACGCAGTATTTT. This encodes CAWSQLAGVLDTQYF. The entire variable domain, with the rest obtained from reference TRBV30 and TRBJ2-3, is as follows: SQTIHQWPATLVQPVGSPLSLECTVEGTSNPNLYWYRQAAGRGLQLLFYSVGIGQISSEVPQNLSASRPQDRQFILSSKKLLLSDSGFYLCAWSQLAGVLDTQYFGPGTRLTVL.

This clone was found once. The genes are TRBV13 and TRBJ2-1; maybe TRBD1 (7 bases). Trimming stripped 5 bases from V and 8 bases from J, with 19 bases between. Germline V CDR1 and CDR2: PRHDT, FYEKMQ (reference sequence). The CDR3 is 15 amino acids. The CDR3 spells CASSEDTRGVDEQFF. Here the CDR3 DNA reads TGTGCCAGCAGCGAGGACACCAGGGGGGTCGATGAGCAGTTCTTC.

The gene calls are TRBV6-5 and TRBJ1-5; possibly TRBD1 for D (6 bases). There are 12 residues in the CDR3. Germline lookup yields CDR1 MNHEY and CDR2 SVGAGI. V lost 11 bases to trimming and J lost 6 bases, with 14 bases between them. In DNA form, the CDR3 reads TGTGCCTCTGAAGGGGGTTCTCAGCCCCAGCATTTT. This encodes CASEGGSQPQHF.

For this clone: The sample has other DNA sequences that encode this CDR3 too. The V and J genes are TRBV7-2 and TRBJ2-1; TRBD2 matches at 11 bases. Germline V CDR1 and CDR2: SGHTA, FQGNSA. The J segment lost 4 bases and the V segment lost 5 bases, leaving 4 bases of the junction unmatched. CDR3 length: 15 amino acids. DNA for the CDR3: TGTGCCAGCAGCCCCCGGACTAGCGGGTACAATGAGCAGTTCTTC. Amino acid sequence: CASSPRTSGYNEQFF.

The CDR3 coding sequence is TGTGCCAGCAGCTTAGTTGCAGGGGGCACCGGGGAGCTGTTTTTT. Translated: CASSLVAGGTGELFF. The chain is built from TRBV7-2 and TRBJ2-2, with 7 bases fitting TRBD1. The J segment lost 4 bases and the V segment lost 1 base, leaving 3 bases of the junction unmatched. This CDR3 is built from 15 residues. Per germline, CDR1 SGHTA and CDR2 FQGNSA. The variable domain in full, completed from reference TRBV7-2 and TRBJ2-2, reads GAGVSQSPSNKVTEKGKDVELRCDPISGHTALYWYRQSLGQGLEFLIYFQGNSAPDKSGLPSDRFSAERTGGSVSTLTIQRTQQEDSAVYLCASSLVAGGTGELFFGEGSRLTVL.

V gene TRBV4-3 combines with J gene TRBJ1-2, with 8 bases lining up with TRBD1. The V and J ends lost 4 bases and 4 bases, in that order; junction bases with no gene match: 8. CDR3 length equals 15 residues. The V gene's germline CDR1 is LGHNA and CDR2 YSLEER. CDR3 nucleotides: TGCGCCAGCAGCCCCCAACTGACAGGGGCCTATGGCTACACCTTC. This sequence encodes CASSPQLTGAYGYTF.

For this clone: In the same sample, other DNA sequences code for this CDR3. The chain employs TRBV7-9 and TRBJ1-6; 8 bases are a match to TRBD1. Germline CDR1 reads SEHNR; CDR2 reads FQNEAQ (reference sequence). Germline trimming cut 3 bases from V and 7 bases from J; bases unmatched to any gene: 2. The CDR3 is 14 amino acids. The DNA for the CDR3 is TGTGCCAGCAGCTTTGGACAGGGAAATTCACCCCTCCACTTT. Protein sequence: CASSFGQGNSPLHF.

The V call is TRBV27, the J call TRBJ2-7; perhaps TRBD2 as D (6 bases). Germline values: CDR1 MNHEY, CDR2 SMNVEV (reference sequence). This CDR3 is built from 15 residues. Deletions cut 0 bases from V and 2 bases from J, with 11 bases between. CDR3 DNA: TGTGCCAGCAGTTTATCTAGCGGACTAACCTACGAGCAGTACTTC. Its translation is CASSLSSGLTYEQYF.

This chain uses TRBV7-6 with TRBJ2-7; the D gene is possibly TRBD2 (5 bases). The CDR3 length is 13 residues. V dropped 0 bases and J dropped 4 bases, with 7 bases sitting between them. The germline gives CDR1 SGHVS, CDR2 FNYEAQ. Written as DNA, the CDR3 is TGTGCCAGCAGCTTAGCGGGAGTATACGAGCAGTACTTC. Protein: CASSLAGVYEQYF.

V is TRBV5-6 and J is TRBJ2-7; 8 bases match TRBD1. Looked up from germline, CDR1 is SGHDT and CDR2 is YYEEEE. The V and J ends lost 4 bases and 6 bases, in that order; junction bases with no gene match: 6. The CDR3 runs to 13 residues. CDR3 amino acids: CASSHRGRSEQYF. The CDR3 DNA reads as TGTGCCAGCAGCCACAGGGGGAGGAGCGAGCAGTACTTC.

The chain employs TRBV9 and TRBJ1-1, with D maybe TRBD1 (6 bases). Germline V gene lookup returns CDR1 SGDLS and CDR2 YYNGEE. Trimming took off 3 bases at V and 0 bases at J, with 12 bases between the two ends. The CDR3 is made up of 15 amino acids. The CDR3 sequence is CASSAPGGMNTEAFF. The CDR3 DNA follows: TGTGCCAGCAGCGCCCCGGGGGGCATGAACACTGAAGCTTTCTTT.

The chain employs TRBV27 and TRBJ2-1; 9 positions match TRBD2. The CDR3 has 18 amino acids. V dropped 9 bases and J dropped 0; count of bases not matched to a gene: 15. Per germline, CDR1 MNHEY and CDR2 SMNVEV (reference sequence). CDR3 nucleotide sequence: TGTGCCAGTACGTATGTAGTGAGCGGGGGGCCCTCCTACAATGAGCAGTTCTTC. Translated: CASTYVVSGGPSYNEQFF.

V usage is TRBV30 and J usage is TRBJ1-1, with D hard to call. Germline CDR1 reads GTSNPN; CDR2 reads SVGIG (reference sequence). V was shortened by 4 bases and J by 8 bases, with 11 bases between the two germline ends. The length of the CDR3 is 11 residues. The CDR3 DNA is TGTGCCTGGACGGGAGTAGACGAAGCTTTCTTT. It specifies CAWTGVDEAFF. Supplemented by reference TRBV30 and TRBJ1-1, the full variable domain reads SQTIHQWPATLVQPVGSPLSLECTVEGTSNPNLYWYRQAAGRGLQLLFYSVGIGQISSEVPQNLSASRPQDRQFILSSKKLLLSDSGFYLCAWTGVDEAFFGQGTRLTVV.

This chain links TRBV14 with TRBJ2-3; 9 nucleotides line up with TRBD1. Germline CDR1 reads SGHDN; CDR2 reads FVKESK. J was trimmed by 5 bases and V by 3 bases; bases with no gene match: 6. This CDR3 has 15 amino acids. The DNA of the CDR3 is TGTGCCAGCAGCCAGTACTTGACAGGGGGAGATACGCAGTATTTT. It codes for CASSQYLTGGDTQYF.

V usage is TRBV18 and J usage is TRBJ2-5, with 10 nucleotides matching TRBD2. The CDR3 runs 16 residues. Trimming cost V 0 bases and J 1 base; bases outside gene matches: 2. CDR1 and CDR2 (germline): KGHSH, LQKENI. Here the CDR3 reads CASSPPSGRAQETQYF. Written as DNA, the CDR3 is TGTGCCAGCTCACCACCGAGCGGGAGGGCCCAAGAGACCCAGTACTTC.

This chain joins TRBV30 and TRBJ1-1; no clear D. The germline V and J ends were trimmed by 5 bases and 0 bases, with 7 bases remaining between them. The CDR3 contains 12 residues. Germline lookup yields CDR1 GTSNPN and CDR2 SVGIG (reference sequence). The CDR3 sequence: CAWGSMNTEAFF. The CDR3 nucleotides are TGTGCCTGGGGAAGCATGAACACTGAAGCTTTCTTT.

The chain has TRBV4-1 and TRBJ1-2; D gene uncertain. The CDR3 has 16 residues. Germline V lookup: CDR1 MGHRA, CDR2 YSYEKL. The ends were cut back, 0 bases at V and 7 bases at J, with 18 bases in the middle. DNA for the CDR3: TGCGCCAGCAGCCAAGATTTTTCCGCGGGGAATGGTGGCTACACCTTC. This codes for CASSQDFSAGNGGYTF.

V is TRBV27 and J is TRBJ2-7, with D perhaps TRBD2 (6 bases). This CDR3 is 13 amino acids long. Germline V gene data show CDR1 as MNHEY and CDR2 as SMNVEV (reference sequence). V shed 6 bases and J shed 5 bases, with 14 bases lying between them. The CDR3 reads CASSLKTRDEQYF. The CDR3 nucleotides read TGTGCCAGCAGCCTAAAGACTAGAGACGAGCAGTACTTC.

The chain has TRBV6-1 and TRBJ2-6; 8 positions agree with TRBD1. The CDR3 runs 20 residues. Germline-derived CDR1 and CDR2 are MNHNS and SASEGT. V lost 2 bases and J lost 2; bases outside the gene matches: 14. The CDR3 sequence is CASSEFVLQGAAAGANVLTF. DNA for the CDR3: TGTGCCAGCAGTGAATTCGTTTTGCAGGGGGCAGCGGCTGGGGCCAACGTCCTGACTTTC.

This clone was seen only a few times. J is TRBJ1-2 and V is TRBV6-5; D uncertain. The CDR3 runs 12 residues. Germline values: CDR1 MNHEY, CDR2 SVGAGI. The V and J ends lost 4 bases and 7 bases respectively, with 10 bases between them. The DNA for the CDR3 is TGTGCCAGCAGTTCGGGTCTCCTTGGCTACACCTTC. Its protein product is CASSSGLLGYTF.